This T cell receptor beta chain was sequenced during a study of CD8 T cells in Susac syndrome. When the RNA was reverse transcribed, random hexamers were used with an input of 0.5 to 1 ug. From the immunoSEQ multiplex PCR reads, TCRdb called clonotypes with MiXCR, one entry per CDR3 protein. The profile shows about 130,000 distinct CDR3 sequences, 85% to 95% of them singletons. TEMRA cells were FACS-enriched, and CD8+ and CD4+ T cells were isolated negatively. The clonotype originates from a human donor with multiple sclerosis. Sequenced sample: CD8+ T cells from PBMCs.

The chain's CDR3 is CASSSTNRGSHYEQYF. The CDR3 DNA sequence: TGTGCCAGCAGTTCAACCAACAGGGGGTCCCACTACGAGCAGTACTTC. The J gene is TRBJ2-7, the V gene TRBV27; 8 nucleotides match TRBD1. Germline-derived CDR1 and CDR2 are MNHEY and SMNVEV (reference sequence). The trim removed 4 bases at V and 3 bases at J, leaving 11 bases unmatched. The CDR3 is 16 amino acids.